A single sample is the source of the 21 T cell receptor beta chains below, sequenced in a study of T cells after yellow fever vaccination. MiXCR, applied by TCRdb to the 5' RACE reads, yields one record per CDR3 protein. The repertoire consists of a few hundred thousand distinct CDR3 sequences, with under 15% occurring once and the leading ten covering about 3%. The source material was CD4+ T cells sorted from PBMCs, sampled 15 days after the yellow fever booster vaccination. Receptor source: a man aged 18 to 29 who received the YFV17D yellow fever vaccine.

A few counts support this clonotype. This chain joins TRBV18 and TRBJ2-5; D unresolved. This CDR3 comprises 13 residues. Germline V lookup: CDR1 KGHSH, CDR2 LQKENI. V was trimmed by 3 bases and J by 2 bases, leaving 7 bases between them. CDR3 sequence (DNA): TGTGCCAGCTCACCGACCGCGCAAGAGACCCAGTACTTC. Translating it yields CASSPTAQETQYF.

This clonotype was seen at least ten times. This chain links TRBV7-9 with TRBJ2-1; possibly TRBD1 for D (5 bases). The CDR3 consists of 13 residues. CDR1 is SEHNR, CDR2 FQNEAQ, per germline (reference sequence). The V end was cut by 5 bases, the J end by 7 bases, with 12 bases between. In nucleotides, the CDR3 is TGTGCCAGCAGCCTTGGGGCTTTAAATGAGCAGTTCTTC. This encodes CASSLGALNEQFF.

This clonotype showed up just a few times. CDR3 nucleotides: TGTGCCAGCAGCCGGCAACAGGGGACCGGGGAGCTGTTTTTT. Encoded protein: CASSRQQGTGELFF. The rearrangement joins TRBV7-9 to TRBJ2-2, with 7 bases matching TRBD1. The CDR3 sequence is 14 residues long. J gave up 5 bases and V 5 bases, and 5 bases lay outside the gene matches. Germline V gene sequence: CDR1 SEHNR, CDR2 FQNEAQ (reference sequence).

This clonotype has a count of ten or more. The chain joins TRBV5-1 to TRBJ2-1; D is uncertain. Between the trimmed V and J ends, which lost 4 bases and 9 bases, there was a span of 14 bases. The CDR3 runs to 13 residues. In germline, CDR1 is SGHRS, CDR2 YFSETQ. In DNA form, the CDR3 reads TGCGCCAGCAGCCCACGGCCGGACGGTGAGCAGTTCTTC. Its protein product is CASSPRPDGEQFF.

This clonotype was detected many times. The genes are TRBV20-1 and TRBJ2-3; 8 positions agree with TRBD2. This CDR3 has 15 amino acids. The germline gives CDR1 DFQATT, CDR2 SNEGSKA (reference sequence). The V segment lost 3 bases and the J segment 4 bases; nucleotides outside the gene matches: 9. CDR3: CSARGASGPSDTQYF. The CDR3 DNA is TGCAGTGCTAGGGGAGCTAGCGGGCCATCAGATACGCAGTATTTT.

Comments on this clonotype: Compared with germline, one end of the junction differs, possibly owing to a read error. The rearrangement joins TRBV20-1 to TRBJ1-1; a possible D gene is TRBD1 (5 bases). Germline V CDR1 and CDR2: DFQATT, SNEGSKA (reference sequence). The CDR3 loop spans 10 amino acids. The CDR3 nucleotides are TGCAGTGCTAGGGGGACGGGGAAACTCTTT. It translates to CSARGTGKLF.

The rearrangement joins TRBV5-1 to TRBJ1-3, with D tentatively TRBD1 (5 bases). The CDR3 contains 15 residues. The V and J ends lost 4 bases and 0 bases respectively, with 11 bases between them. Germline CDR1 and CDR2: SGHRS and YFSETQ. CDR3 bases: TGCGCCAGCAGCCGGGGCAGGTCCTCTGGAAACACCATATATTTT. Amino acid sequence: CASSRGRSSGNTIYF.

The sample holds a few counts of this clonotype. The V gene is TRBV9, the J gene TRBJ1-2; 9 positions match TRBD1. The CDR3 is made up of 14 amino acids. The germline V gene encodes CDR1 SGDLS and CDR2 YYNGEE. Trimming took 3 bases from V and 8 from J; bases not matched to a gene: 8. The DNA for the CDR3 is TGTGCCAGCAGCGGTCCCGGGACAGGGACCGGCTACACCTTC. This encodes CASSGPGTGTGYTF.

The table lists this clonotype with a few counts. V and J are TRBV18 and TRBJ2-3, with no clear D. Germline V gene lookup returns CDR1 KGHSH and CDR2 LQKENI. Trimming left V 3 bases short and J 4 bases short, with 17 bases between. CDR3 length: 16 amino acids. The DNA for the CDR3 is TGTGCCAGCTCACCGAGCGCCCTAGAGTCCCCAGATACGCAGTATTTT. This encodes CASSPSALESPDTQYF.

This clonotype was observed a handful of times. The J gene is TRBJ2-1, the V gene TRBV7-2; TRBD2 matches 12 bases. This CDR3 has 16 amino acids. Losses at the gene ends were 1 base for V and 7 bases for J; bases not matched to a gene: 5. From germline, CDR1 is SGHTA and CDR2 FQGNSA. CDR3 sequence: CASSLVLAGGRNEQFF. DNA for the CDR3: TGTGCCAGCAGCTTAGTCCTAGCGGGGGGGCGGAATGAGCAGTTCTTC. The entire variable domain, with the rest obtained from reference TRBV7-2 and TRBJ2-1, is as follows: GAGVSQSPSNKVTEKGKDVELRCDPISGHTALYWYRQSLGQGLEFLIYFQGNSAPDKSGLPSDRFSAERTGGSVSTLTIQRTQQEDSAVYLCASSLVLAGGRNEQFFGPGTRLTVL.

The chain uses TRBV5-1 and TRBJ1-6; perhaps TRBD1 as D (5 bases). Trimming removed 4 bases from V and 10 bases from J, with 12 bases in between. The CDR3 totals 13 residues. In germline, CDR1 is SGHRS, CDR2 YFSETQ. The CDR3 DNA is TGCGCCAGCAGCGGGGAAGGGGACTCACCCCTCCACTTT. This sequence encodes CASSGEGDSPLHF.

This clonotype has a count of ten or more. The chain couples TRBV20-1 to TRBJ1-1, with D uncertain. V shed 5 bases and J shed 4 bases, with 14 bases lying between them. CDR3 length equals 13 residues. Germline-derived CDR1 and CDR2 are DFQATT and SNEGSKA (reference sequence). The CDR3 nucleotides read TGCAGTGCTTCACCCGGGGTACCCACTGAAGCTTTCTTT. Amino acids: CSASPGVPTEAFF.

The table lists this clonotype with a few counts. The gene calls are TRBV15 and TRBJ1-1; 8 bases are shared with TRBD1. This CDR3 contains 16 residues. J lost 4 bases, V lost 6 bases, and 13 bases had no gene match. CDR1 is LNHNV, CDR2 YYDKDF, per germline (reference sequence). The CDR3: CATSRGPGGAFTEAFF. Here the CDR3 DNA reads TGTGCCACCAGTCGCGGCCCAGGGGGCGCCTTCACTGAAGCTTTCTTT. Using reference TRBV15 and TRBJ1-1 for the parts outside the CDR3, the full variable domain is DAMVIQNPRYQVTQFGKPVTLSCSQTLNHNVMYWYQQKSSQAPKLLFHYYDKDFNNEADTPDNFQSRRPNTSFCFLDIRSPGLGDTAMYLCATSRGPGGAFTEAFFGQGTRLTVV.

This clonotype came up a few times. The V call is TRBV7-3, the J call TRBJ2-1, with 7 positions matching TRBD2. The CDR3 is 15 amino acids. The V gene end was trimmed by 5 bases and the J gene end by 1 base; junction bases not matched to a gene: 5. Per the germline V gene, CDR1 is SGHTA and CDR2 is FQGTGA. CDR3: CASSPIGGSYNEQFF. The CDR3 DNA sequence: TGTGCCAGCAGCCCAATCGGGGGGTCCTACAATGAGCAGTTCTTC. The full variable domain, completed using reference TRBV7-3 and TRBJ2-1, is GAGVSQTPSNKVTEKGKYVELRCDPISGHTALYWYRQSLGQGPEFLIYFQGTGAADDSGLPNDRFFAVRPEGSVSTLKIQRTERGDSAVYLCASSPIGGSYNEQFFGPGTRLTVL.

The chain is built from TRBV19 and TRBJ1-2, with D possibly being TRBD1 (6 bases). The V end was cut by 9 bases, the J end by 4 bases, with 18 bases between. The germline CDR1 and CDR2 sequences are LNHDA and SQIVND (reference sequence). The CDR3 extends over 14 amino acids. CDR3 nucleotide sequence: TGTGCCAGAAAACAGGGAGGGAAGAGCTATGGCTACACCTTC. This translates into CARKQGGKSYGYTF.

V is TRBV20-1 and J is TRBJ1-2; D call uncertain. Per germline, CDR1 DFQATT and CDR2 SNEGSKA (reference sequence). The CDR3 is 14 amino acids. Trimming stripped 6 bases from V and 0 bases from J, with 14 bases between. The DNA of the CDR3 is TGCAGTGCCGACCCACCGGCGGCTAACTATGGCTACACCTTC. Its translation is CSADPPAANYGYTF.

The rearrangement joins TRBV10-3 to TRBJ2-3; D is uncertain. Trimming shortened V by 4 bases and J by 0 bases, and 14 bases separated the two germline ends. Per germline, CDR1 ENHRY and CDR2 SYGVKD. The CDR3 length is 16 residues. CDR3: CAISVGVQTSTDTQYF. CDR3 bases: TGTGCCATCAGTGTCGGCGTACAAACGAGCACAGATACGCAGTATTTT.

The V call is TRBV20-1, the J call TRBJ2-3; possible D gene TRBD2, 5 bases. V was clipped by 5 bases and J by 1 base, with 10 bases between them. Germline loops: CDR1 DFQATT, CDR2 SNEGSKA (reference sequence). There are 13 residues in the CDR3. The CDR3 sequence is CSAPAEGTDTQYF. The CDR3 DNA follows: TGCAGTGCTCCCGCGGAGGGCACAGATACGCAGTATTTT.

This chain links TRBV6-6 with TRBJ1-1; 11 bases are a match to TRBD1. V gave up 2 bases and J gave up 6 bases; unmatched junction bases: 5. The CDR3 is made up of 15 amino acids. The germline CDR1 and CDR2 sequences are MNHNY and SVGAGI (reference sequence). CDR3 nucleotide sequence: TGTGCCAGCAGTTACGGGACAGGGGGAAGGGCTGAAGCTTTCTTT. It is translated as CASSYGTGGRAEAFF.

The chain carries TRBV12-3 or TRBV12-4 and TRBJ2-2, with D tentatively TRBD1 or TRBD2 (5 bases each). The ends were cut back, 5 bases at V and 1 base at J, with 11 bases in the middle. The CDR3 has 15 residues. CDR3 residues: CASSHGTENTGELFF. The CDR3 nucleotides are TGTGCCAGCAGTCACGGGACGGAGAACACCGGGGAGCTGTTTTTT.

The CDR3 region is CASSPRDRTNTEAFF. The CDR3 DNA reads TGTGCCAGCTCACCCAGGGACCGGACGAACACTGAAGCTTTCTTT. This rearrangement joins TRBV18 to TRBJ1-1, with a weak D call TRBD1 (5 bases). CDR1 and CDR2 from the germline V gene are KGHSH and LQKENI. The V and J ends lost 3 bases and 1 base respectively, with 12 bases between them. The CDR3 extends over 15 amino acids.